One and the same sample provided the 3 T cell receptor beta chains below, sequenced in a study of shared clonotypes between healthy human individuals. CD45RO-negative CD8 cells positively selected for CCR7 made up the naive population, which excluded terminally differentiated effector memory CD45RA+ cells. The method was immunoSEQ multiplex PCR; TCRdb's version includes in-frame clones alone and lacks a portion of them. The sample carries hundreds of thousands of clones, roughly 96% recorded once. The sequencing sample was made of naive CD8+ T cells sorted from blood. All receptors come from a woman aged 25 to 39 in good health.

The DNA for the CDR3 is TGTGCCACGCACTCTGGGGCCAACGTCCTGACTTTC. This encodes CATHSGANVLTF. This chain connects TRBV28 to TRBJ2-6, with D uncertain. V lost 10 bases, J lost 0 bases, and 4 bases lay in between. The CDR3 is made up of 12 amino acids. Per germline, CDR1 MDHEN and CDR2 SYDVKM.

This clone was picked up one time. The DNA of the CDR3 is TGTGCCAGCACCATCGCTCCGAGGGTAGCCCGCACAGATACGCAGTATTTT. This codes for CASTIAPRVARTDTQYF. The chain carries TRBV28 and TRBJ2-3; a weak D match, TRBD2 (5 bases). The CDR3 is made up of 17 amino acids. Germline CDR1 MDHEN, CDR2 SYDVKM. V was clipped by 7 bases and J by 1 base, with 21 bases between them.

The chain has TRBV6-6 and TRBJ1-5; D perhaps matches TRBD1 (5 bases). Germline CDR1 reads MNHNY; CDR2 reads SVGAGI (reference sequence). The CDR3 runs 13 residues. V was cut by 7 bases and J by 7 bases, with 14 bases left in between. The CDR3 DNA is TGTGCCAGCACCAACGGGGGGTACCAGCCCCAGCATTTT. Protein: CASTNGGYQPQHF.